This T cell receptor beta chain was recovered during a study of blood T cell repertoires in COVID-19. Study-wide context: Samples came from the United States, Italy and Spain, spanning acute and convalescent COVID-19. PBMCs, B-cell-depleted T cells, or T cells provided the cDNA or gDNA that made up the material.

The authors' processing: Amplified reference gene primers provided the basis for estimating nucleated cell counts. Data came from immunoSEQ multiplex PCR; TCRdb stores just in-frame clones and leaves some out. V, J and clone size reflect that table, while D and trimming were determined from the DNA. This repertoire shows about 14,000 clones, around 85% found once; its top ten account for around 16%. CDR1 is SGHNT, CDR2 YYREEE, per germline (reference sequence). Trimming at V came to 0 bases and at J to 7 bases, leaving 2 bases not matched to a gene. This CDR3 is 15 amino acids long. This sequence joins TRBV5-4 and TRBJ1-6, with 9 bases lining up with TRBD1. The receptor was derived from a human donor with active COVID-19. The donor label of this sample is uncertain. The source material was peripheral blood. CDR3 nucleotide sequence: TGTGCCAGCAGCTTGGCCGGGACAGGGAATTCACCCCTCCACTTT. It encodes CASSLAGTGNSPLHF.